The 2 T cell receptor beta chains below all came from one sample that was sequenced in a study of blood T cell repertoires in COVID-19. Some clones are missing from TCRdb's copy, which holds only in-frame ones; the method was immunoSEQ multiplex PCR. The data show 150,000 to 200,000 clones, 74% seen once. The material sequenced was peripheral blood. These receptors were obtained from a woman at least 80 years old with acute or convalescent COVID-19.

V usage is TRBV18 and J usage is TRBJ2-7; 9 nucleotides match TRBD1. With V trimmed by 1 base and J by 4 bases, 11 bases remained unmatched. This CDR3 has 17 amino acids. CDR1 and CDR2 (germline): KGHSH, LQKENI. The CDR3 region is CASSPRFSGQGMYEQYF. CDR3 nucleotides: TGTGCCAGCTCACCACGTTTTTCGGGACAGGGAATGTACGAGCAGTACTTC.

This clone came up a few times. V usage is TRBV3-1 (or the pseudogene TRBV3-2) and J usage is TRBJ2-7, with D tentatively TRBD1 (6 bases). Germline V lookup: CDR1 LGHDT, CDR2 YNNKEL (reference sequence). This CDR3 has 16 amino acids. V was cut by 0 bases and J by 4 bases, with 16 bases left in between. The CDR3 sequence: CASSQEGYRAMYEQYF. The CDR3 DNA reads as TGTGCCAGCAGCCAAGAGGGGTACAGGGCGATGTACGAGCAGTACTTC.